This is a list of T cell receptor beta chains from one sample in a study of T cell repertoires in cytomegalovirus infection. Via MiXCR, TCRdb re-called the reads, giving one row per CDR3 protein. This table has 450,000 to 650,000 distinct CDR3 sequences, less than 30% appearing once. The specimen was PBMCs. The source is a human donor in good health (CMV status not recorded). Some clones in this sample may be carry-over from other donors' samples. Both conserved end residues are part of each CDR3. The D gene is left open where the match is weak. Only some rows state a clone size, as once, few, many or a class for expanded clones.

>few|-|TRBJ1-1|TRBV29-1
TGCAGCGTTGAATGGTCCCTCGGAACTTCCGAAGCTTTCTTT
CSVEWSLGTSEAFF
>-|-|TRBJ1-6|TRBV11-2
TGTGCCAGCAGCTTAGTCCCCCCGGGACTAAATTCACCCCTCCACTTT
CASSLVPPGLNSPLHF
>-|-|TRBJ1-4|TRBV7-2
TGTGCCAGCAGCCCCCAGCCGGGGGTTTTAGGTGAAAAACTGTTTTTT
CASSPQPGVLGEKLFF
>many|-|TRBJ1-1|TRBV7-2
TGTGCCAGCAGCCCCGGGACTCACTGGGCTTTCTTT
CASSPGTHWAFF
>-|-|TRBJ2-5|TRBV7-4
TGTGCCAGCAGCTCCCCGAGGGAGGCTCAAGAGACCCAGTACTTC
CASSSPREAQETQYF
>-|TRBD2|TRBJ2-5|TRBV10-3
TGTGCCATCAGTGACGGGACTAGCGCAGCAGAGACCCAGTACTTC
CAISDGTSAAETQYF
>-|-|TRBJ2-1|TRBV7-2
TGTGCCAGCAGCCCCGGACTATCCCATGAGCAGTTCTTC
CASSPGLSHEQFF
>few|-|TRBJ2-4|TRBV5-4
TGTGCCAGCAGCGCTAGCGAGGAGGCCAAAAACATTCAGTACTTC
CASSASEEAKNIQYF
>once|TRBD2|TRBJ2-3|TRBV7-8
TGTGCCAGCAGCTTTTCTAGCGGACACCCTGCGGATACGCAGTATTTT
CASSFSSGHPADTQYF
>-|-|TRBJ2-1|TRBV27
TGTGCCAGCAGTTTATCAGTTGTGAATGAGCAGTTCTTC
CASSLSVVNEQFF
>many|TRBD2|TRBJ2-1|TRBV7-2
TGTGCCAGCAGCTCCGTTCCGTCGAGCGGGGGAGATAATGAGCAGTTCTTC
CASSSVPSSGGDNEQFF
>-|TRBD2|TRBJ2-2|TRBV29-1
TGCAGCGGATTAGCGGGAGGGAACACCGGGGAGCTGTTTTTT
CSGLAGGNTGELFF
>few|TRBD2|TRBJ2-1|TRBV28
TGTGCCAGCAGCCTACTAGCGGGGTCTCGGAATGAGCAGTTCTTC
CASSLLAGSRNEQFF
>few|-|TRBJ1-1|TRBV6-6
TGTGCCAGCAGTTCAGACCAGGGGTGGTCGAGAACTGAAGCTTTCTTT
CASSSDQGWSRTEAFF
>few|-|TRBJ1-1|TRBV7-2
TGTGCCAGCAGCTTTGGACCCTACGGCAATGAGAACACTGAAGCTTTCTTT
CASSFGPYGNENTEAFF
>many|-|TRBJ2-1|TRBV28
TGTGCCAGCCTAGGGGTCCGGGAATTCTACAATGAGCAGTTCTTC
CASLGVREFYNEQFF
>-|-|TRBJ2-4|TRBV19
TGTGCCAGTAGTATACAGGGGATTGGGGACATTCAGTACTTC
CASSIQGIGDIQYF
>few|TRBD1|TRBJ2-1|TRBV7-7
TGTGCTAGCAGCTTCAGGGGGCTGGATGAGCAGTTCTTC
CASSFRGLDEQFF
>-|-|TRBJ2-2|TRBV7-2
TGTGCCAGCAGCTTATCATTCTCGGCTAACACCGGGGAGCTGTTTTTT
CASSLSFSANTGELFF
>once|TRBD2|TRBJ2-5|TRBV11-3
TGTGCCAACAGACTAGCGGGAGGGATCGGAGAGACCCAGTACTTC
CANRLAGGIGETQYF
>-|TRBD2|TRBJ2-7|TRBV28
TGTGCCAGCAGAGGACTAGCGGGGATCTCCTACGAGCAGTACTTC
CASRGLAGISYEQYF
>many|-|TRBJ1-1|TRBV7-2
TGTGCCAGCAGCTCCGACCACATGAACACTGAAGCTTTCTTT
CASSSDHMNTEAFF
>once|TRBD2|TRBJ2-3|TRBV27
TGTGCCAGCAGTTGGGGGGGGGGGTTCACAGATACGCAGTATTTT
CASSWGGGFTDTQYF
>many|-|TRBJ2-7|TRBV7-2
TGTGCCAGCAGCTTAGAGGCCGAAAGCTCCTACGAGCAGTACTTC
CASSLEAESSYEQYF
>-|-|TRBJ2-3|TRBV7-3
TGTGCCAGCAGCTCGGGACTCTCCTACTCCGATACGCAGTATTTT
CASSSGLSYSDTQYF
>-|-|TRBJ2-2|TRBV6-4
TGTGCCAGCAGCGACTATCCGAACACCGGGGAGCTGTTTTTT
CASSDYPNTGELFF
>few|-|TRBJ2-1|TRBV12-3/TRBV12-4
TGTGCCAGCAGTTTAGACTCTCTGGGGGTCAATGAGCAGTTCTTC
CASSLDSLGVNEQFF
>few|TRBD1|TRBJ2-3|TRBV7-2
TGTGCCAGCAGGGAAGGGGGCAAAGATACGCAGTATTTT
CASREGGKDTQYF
>-|-|TRBJ2-3|TRBV10-3
TGTGCCATCAGTGAAGGGGATACGCAGTATTTT
CAISEGDTQYF
>-|-|TRBJ1-1|TRBV28
TGTGCCAGCAGTGTGGGACAACTGAACACTGAAGCTTTCTTT
CASSVGQLNTEAFF
>-|TRBD2|TRBJ2-7|TRBV27
TGTGCCAGCAGTGAAGGGACTAGGGACGAGCAGTACTTC
CASSEGTRDEQYF
>-|-|TRBJ1-1|TRBV7-8
TGTGCCAGCAGTTTAGAGTACAGCATGAACACTGAAGCTTTCTTT
CASSLEYSMNTEAFF
>many|TRBD2|TRBJ2-4|TRBV7-8
TGTGCCAGCAGCAAGCTAGCGGGAGGGGCCAAAAACATTCAGTACTTC
CASSKLAGGAKNIQYF
>-|-|TRBJ1-1|TRBV5-6
TGTGCCAGCAGCTTTTATGACGAAGCGGAAGCTTTCTTT
CASSFYDEAEAFF
>-|TRBD2|TRBJ2-1|TRBV4-3
TGCGCCAGCAGCCAGGGGACTAGCTTCAATGAGCAGTTCTTC
CASSQGTSFNEQFF
>many|TRBD2|TRBJ2-3|TRBV4-1
TGCGCCAGCAGCCAGACGACTAGCTATGCCGGCACAGATACGCAGTATTTT
CASSQTTSYAGTDTQYF
>many|-|TRBJ1-2|TRBV11-2
TGTGCCAGCAGCCAAGAGGGGTTCTATGGCTACACCTTC
CASSQEGFYGYTF
>-|-|TRBJ2-7|TRBV12-3/TRBV12-4
TGTGCCAGCAGGAACAACGACCGCCTCTACGAGCAGTACTTC
CASRNNDRLYEQYF
>few|TRBD2|TRBJ2-2|TRBV6-5
TGTGCCAGCAGTTATAGTAGCGGGAGAAACACCGGGGAGCTGTTTTTT
CASSYSSGRNTGELFF
>few|TRBD1|TRBJ2-3|TRBV7-9
TGTGCCAGCAGCGTCCGCCGGGACAGGCACCCTGGAGATACGCAGTATTTT
CASSVRRDRHPGDTQYF
>few|-|TRBJ1-1|TRBV5-1
TGCGCCAGCAGCTTGAGCTCCAGTATTACTGAAGCTTTCTTT
CASSLSSSITEAFF
>-|TRBD2|TRBJ2-5|TRBV5-6
TGTGCCAGCAGCTTGGAACTAGCGGGAGTAAAAGAGACCCAGTACTTC
CASSLELAGVKETQYF
>many|TRBD1|TRBJ1-1|TRBV28
TGTGCCAGCAGTTCCCCCCTGACAGGGCGTTGGGCCACTGAAGCTTTCTTT
CASSSPLTGRWATEAFF
>many|TRBD2|TRBJ2-1|TRBV7-2
TGTGCCAGCAGCTTAGCGAATAAAGCGGGACTCGTCGATGAGCAGTTCTTC
CASSLANKAGLVDEQFF
>-|TRBD2|TRBJ2-2|TRBV7-2
TGTGCCAGCAGCTTAGGCGGGAGGGCCAGCGGGGAGCTGTTTTTT
CASSLGGRASGELFF
>few|-|TRBJ1-1|TRBV18
TGTGCCAGCCGCCCAGGGGAGGGCACTGAAGCTTTCTTT
CASRPGEGTEAFF
>many|TRBD1|TRBJ2-7|TRBV7-2
TGTGCCAGCAGCTTAGGGGACAGGGTGAGCGAGCAGTACTTC
CASSLGDRVSEQYF
>many|-|TRBJ2-2|TRBV7-8
TGTGCCAGCAGCCGCCGGGGACAAACACAACCCGGGGAGCTGTTTTTT
CASSRRGQTQPGELFF
>-|TRBD2|TRBJ2-3|TRBV7-2
TGTGCCAGCAGCTTAGTCGGGACTAGCGCCAATACCTTCACAGATACGCAGTATTTT
CASSLVGTSANTFTDTQYF
>few|-|TRBJ1-3|TRBV18
TGTGCCAGCTCACGAAACTCTGGAAACACCATATATTTT
CASSRNSGNTIYF
>few|-|TRBJ2-5|TRBV7-9
TGTGCCAGCAGCAACCCTAGAGCCCCCGAGACCCAGTACTTC
CASSNPRAPETQYF
>-|-|TRBJ2-3|TRBV7-3
TGTGCCAGCAGCTCCCTCATAGCGGATACGCAGTATTTT
CASSSLIADTQYF
>few|-|TRBJ1-1|TRBV28
TGTGCCAGCAGTCGAGACCAACGGGCGAACACTGAAGCTTTCTTT
CASSRDQRANTEAFF
>few|-|TRBJ2-1|TRBV6-1
TGTGCCAGCAGCCAGCGGAGTCGGGACAATGAGCAGTTCTTC
CASSQRSRDNEQFF
>-|TRBD1|TRBJ1-2|TRBV24-1
TGTGCCACCTCTCTCACCGGACAGGGGTCCTCCGGCTACACCTTC
CATSLTGQGSSGYTF